The 21 T cell receptor beta chains in this list originate from one sample, sequenced in a study of blood T cell repertoires in COVID-19. Sequencing was performed with immunoSEQ multiplex PCR; in TCRdb, only in-frame clones are kept and a portion is missing. The sample carries about 240,000 clones, around 86% recorded once. Sequencing was carried out using peripheral blood. Every receptor here comes from a woman aged 60 to 75 with active or convalescent COVID-19.

V and J are TRBV6-2 or TRBV6-3 and TRBJ1-1; D gene ambiguous. V was pared by 5 bases and J by 4 bases, with 14 bases between. Germline values: CDR1 MNHEY, CDR2 SVGEGT. This CDR3 is 14 amino acids long. CDR3 in DNA: TGTGCCAGCAGTGGCGGGCAGGCGGGCACTGAAGCTTTCTTT. Protein sequence: CASSGGQAGTEAFF.

The chain has TRBV5-4 and TRBJ2-5; possibly TRBD1 for D (6 bases). Per germline, CDR1 SGHNT and CDR2 YYREEE (reference sequence). V lost 4 bases, J lost 7 bases, and 17 bases lay in between. CDR3 length equals 14 residues. For the CDR3, the DNA is TGTGCCAGCAGCCCGGACGGACAGCCGGTGACCCAGTACTTC. It is translated as CASSPDGQPVTQYF. Using reference TRBV5-4 and TRBJ2-5 for the parts outside the CDR3, the full variable domain is ETGVTQSPTHLIKTRGQQVTLRCSSQSGHNTVSWYQQALGQGPQFIFQYYREEENGRGNFPPRFSGLQFPNYSSELNVNALELDDSALYLCASSPDGQPVTQYFGPGTRLLVL.

A single count supports this clone. The chain has TRBV7-2 and TRBJ1-1, with D possibly TRBD1 on 5 matching bases. With 2 bases removed from V and 2 bases from J, the gap between germline ends came to 12 bases. Germline loops: CDR1 SGHTA, CDR2 FQGNSA. This CDR3 comprises 15 residues. The CDR3 region has the DNA TGTGCCAGCAGCTTAAGCGGAGGGGTCAACACTGAAGCTTTCTTT. Amino acids: CASSLSGGVNTEAFF.

The J gene is TRBJ1-1, the V gene TRBV7-9; D gene unclear. The CDR3 has 13 amino acids. Trimming removed 2 bases at V and 2 bases at J, with 6 bases between. Germline V gene sequence: CDR1 SEHNR, CDR2 FQNEAQ (reference sequence). CDR3 nucleotides: TGTGCCAGCAGCTTAAGAACTAACACTGAAGCTTTCTTT. Its protein is CASSLRTNTEAFF. Using reference TRBV7-9 and TRBJ1-1 for the parts outside the CDR3, the full variable domain is DTGVSQNPRHKITKRGQNVTFRCDPISEHNRLYWYRQTLGQGPEFLTYFQNEAQLEKSRLLSDRFSAERPKGSFSTLEIQRTEQGDSAMYLCASSLRTNTEAFFGQGTRLTVV.

The chain combines TRBV15 with TRBJ2-7; the match to TRBD1 covers 8 bases. With 5 bases clipped from V and 3 bases from J, the junction kept 6 bases outside the gene matches. Germline assignment: CDR1 LNHNV and CDR2 YYDKDF (reference sequence). CDR3 length: 14 residues. This CDR3 reads CATSFGTGSYEQYF. The CDR3 nucleotides are TGTGCCACCAGCTTTGGGACAGGAAGCTACGAGCAGTACTTC.

The J gene is TRBJ2-2, the V gene TRBV1; the table names TRBD1, a call not compared with the DNA. TRBV1 is a listed pseudogene. The CDR3 extends over 14 amino acids. The CDR3 DNA sequence: TGCACCAGCAGCCCGGACACACGCACCGGGGAGCTGTTTTTT. Translated, it gives CTSSPDTRTGELFF.

This clone was recorded only once. The J gene is TRBJ1-2, the V gene TRBV19; D perhaps matches TRBD1 (6 bases). V was shortened by 5 bases and J by 7 bases, with 23 bases between the two germline ends. This CDR3 has 16 residues. The germline CDR1 and CDR2 sequences are LNHDA and SQIVND (reference sequence). The CDR3 DNA is TGTGCCAGTAGTCCCCGACAGGCCGTTTGGGCTATTGGCTACACCTTC. Protein product: CASSPRQAVWAIGYTF. Full variable domain (missing parts from reference TRBV19 and TRBJ1-2): DGGITQSPKYLFRKEGQNVTLSCEQNLNHDAMYWYRQDPGQGLRLIYYSQIVNDFQKGDIAEGYSVSREKKESFPLTVTSAQKNPTAFYLCASSPRQAVWAIGYTFGSGTRLTVV.

The chain links TRBV29-1 to TRBJ1-1; 11 bases match TRBD1. CDR3 length equals 14 residues. J lost 4 bases, V lost 6 bases, and 7 bases had no gene match. Germline assignment: CDR1 SQVTM and CDR2 ANQGSEA. The CDR3 nucleotides are TGCAGCGTACAGTCCGGGACAGGGGGCACTGAAGCTTTCTTT. Residues: CSVQSGTGGTEAFF.

This sequence joins TRBV12-3 or TRBV12-4 and TRBJ2-7; TRBD1 might be the D (5 bases). The CDR3 sequence is 13 residues long. Deletions cut 6 bases from V and 0 bases from J, with 9 bases between. The CDR3 region is CASRGASSYEQYF. In DNA, the CDR3 is TGTGCCAGCAGAGGGGCTAGCTCCTACGAGCAGTACTTC.

This clone was counted many times. The gene calls are TRBV11-2 and TRBJ2-2; 13 bases fit TRBD2. V was clipped by 5 bases and J by 5 bases; unmatched bases: 11. This CDR3 is 18 amino acids long. Germline V gene lookup returns CDR1 SGHAT and CDR2 FQNNGV. This CDR3 reads CASSPTSGGNLGTGELFF. The CDR3 DNA reads as TGTGCCAGCAGCCCGACTAGCGGGGGGAACTTGGGAACCGGGGAGCTGTTTTTT.

The CDR3: CASRLQGEVNSPLHF. CDR3 in DNA: TGTGCCAGCAGACTTCAGGGGGAGGTAAACTCACCCCTCCACTTT. The V and J genes are TRBV7-9 and TRBJ1-6, with 7 nucleotides matching TRBD1. This CDR3 comprises 15 residues. The V and J ends lost 6 bases and 10 bases, in that order; junction bases with no gene match: 12. Germline values: CDR1 SEHNR, CDR2 FQNEAQ (reference sequence).

This clone has just one count. This chain links TRBV13 with TRBJ1-2; D gene unclear. The CDR3 has 12 amino acids. V lost 2 bases to trimming and J lost 6 bases, with 7 bases between them. CDR1 and CDR2 from the germline V gene are PRHDT and FYEKMQ (reference sequence). CDR3 amino acids: CASSLLRDGYTF. CDR3 sequence (DNA): TGTGCCAGCAGCTTACTCCGGGATGGCTACACCTTC.

The chain joins TRBV18 to TRBJ1-2; D is undetermined. There are 14 residues in the CDR3. CDR1 KGHSH and CDR2 LQKENI come from the germline V gene. Trimming pared 3 bases from V and 1 base from J, leaving 9 bases between. DNA for the CDR3: TGTGCCAGCTCACCCCCTAGTCTTAACTATGGCTACACCTTC. This sequence encodes CASSPPSLNYGYTF.

The gene calls are TRBV7-2 and TRBJ2-1; 11 nucleotides agree with TRBD2. CDR1 and CDR2 (germline): SGHTA, FQGNSA. The junction had 16 bases not matched to a gene; V was cut back by 5 bases and J by 4 bases. The CDR3 totals 19 residues. In DNA, the CDR3 is TGTGCCAGCAGCACTTCTAGCGGGGGGTCTCAACGTTCATACAATGAGCAGTTCTTC. This sequence encodes CASSTSSGGSQRSYNEQFF.

This clone was seen only once. The J gene is TRBJ2-3, the V gene TRBV5-4, with 9 bases identical to TRBD2. Unmatched junction bases numbered 3, after V lost 0 bases and J lost 4 bases. The V gene's germline CDR1 is SGHNT and CDR2 YYREEE (reference sequence). This CDR3 spans 15 amino acids. The CDR3 nucleotides are TGTGCCAGCAGCTTGGGCGGGGGGGCCGCAGATACGCAGTATTTT. This codes for CASSLGGGAADTQYF.

The chain couples TRBV18 to TRBJ1-2, with 11 positions matching TRBD1. V shed 3 bases, J shed 3 bases, and the junction held 9 bases outside the gene matches. The CDR3 covers 17 residues. The V gene's germline CDR1 is KGHSH and CDR2 LQKENI. The CDR3 DNA follows: TGTGCCAGCTCACCTCAGGACAGGGGGCCGTCGGACTATGGCTACACCTTC. Its translation is CASSPQDRGPSDYGYTF.

The chain combines TRBV19 with TRBJ1-6; weak D call: TRBD1 (5 bases). Germline V gene lookup returns CDR1 LNHDA and CDR2 SQIVND (reference sequence). The V and J ends lost 9 bases and 4 bases respectively, with 19 bases between them. The CDR3 length is 16 residues. The CDR3 sequence is CASASPPGRYNSPLHF. DNA for the CDR3: TGTGCCAGCGCCTCCCCCCCAGGGCGATATAATTCACCCCTCCACTTT.

V is TRBV6-5 and J is TRBJ1-5; D remains unclear. V dropped 10 bases and J dropped 1 base, with 11 bases sitting between them. The CDR3 has 13 amino acids. Germline CDR1 reads MNHEY; CDR2 reads SVGAGI. CDR3 DNA: TGTGCCACCACAGTCCTCAGCAATCAGCCCCAGCATTTT. As protein: CATTVLSNQPQHF.

This rearrangement joins TRBV29-1 to TRBJ2-5, with TRBD1 as a possible D gene (5 bases). The V gene lost 4 bases and the J gene lost 5 bases, with 11 bases spanning the gap. This CDR3 has 12 residues. Per the germline V gene, CDR1 is SQVTM and CDR2 is ANQGSEA. The CDR3 sequence is CSVASAGETQYF. The CDR3 DNA reads TGCAGCGTTGCCTCCGCAGGGGAGACCCAGTACTTC.

The gene calls are TRBV6-1 and TRBJ2-5; 8 bases agree with TRBD2. The CDR3 covers 15 residues. V was pared by 2 bases and J by 5 bases, with 7 bases of the junction left unmatched. CDR1 and CDR2 (germline): MNHNS, SASEGT. CDR3 protein: CASSELTGGGETQYF. CDR3 DNA sequence: TGTGCCAGCAGTGAATTAACGGGGGGGGGCGAGACCCAGTACTTC.

The V and J genes are TRBV4-2 and TRBJ2-1, with 11 positions matching TRBD2. V trimming: 3 bases; J trimming: 9 bases; junction bases outside the gene matches: 7. CDR3 size: 15 residues. CDR1 and CDR2 (germline): LGHNA, YNFKEQ. The CDR3 DNA is TGTGCCAGCAGCCAGAAGACTAGCGGGGATGGTGAGCAGTTCTTC. It codes for CASSQKTSGDGEQFF.